This TCR beta chain was obtained from a study of blood T cell repertoires in COVID-19 (dated by TCRdb to the early 2020s). Study-level background: The collaborator samples originated in the United States, Italy and Spain and spanned the acute and convalescent phases of COVID-19. The prospective study material was composed of cDNA or gDNA derived from T cells, B-cell-depleted T cells, or PBMCs. The dataset comprised deeply sampled blood TCRbeta repertoires from subjects exposed to, actively infected with, or recovered from COVID-19. A freely available public database, intended as a resource for researchers studying the immune response to SARS-CoV-2, is where the repertoires were released. Samples came from the ongoing ImmuneRACE study (first 160 participants) plus 1,254 subjects from 6 global collaborators. The sample metadata nearly always contained a de-identified subject ID, COVID-19 status, age in years and sex. Where available, HLA class I and class II types were obtained from metadata supplied by the sample provider rather than from assay-based typing.

Collaborating institutions collected whole blood in K2EDTA tubes following their own protocols. For TCRbeta analysis, collaborator samples were shipped as frozen whole blood, as isolated PBMCs, or as DNA extracted from either sample type. Comments on this clone: No antigen is known for it. Base qualities were left out, and no much larger clone turns up one base away.

Points the paper makes about the study in general: Clinical and demographic metadata were provided uncurated, with the amount varying by source and participant.

TCRbeta CDR3 regions were amplified from genomic DNA using the immunoSEQ Assay, a bias-controlled multiplex PCR. Per the original workflow: The number of nucleated cells in each sample was estimated by amplification of reference gene primers within the assay. To quantify the absolute abundance of each unique TCRbeta CDR3 rearrangement, sequence reads were collapsed and filtered. Productive Simpson clonality was computed per sample as the square root of Simpson's diversity index over productive rearrangements. Not all clones reach the TCRdb copy of this immuneACCESS table, which keeps in-frame sequences only. Checked studies attribute under half of the gap to unresolved V genes and leave the rest unexplained. That table gives V, J and clone size, and the DNA gave D and trimming. For this sample there are some 170,000 clones; about three quarters appear just once. Roughly 8.8% of the sample belongs to the ten largest clones.

Taken from the germline V gene (reference sequence), the CDR1 and CDR2 loops are GTSNPN and SVGIG. Trimming at the junction amounts to 1 base on V and 7 bases on J, and the germline ends lie 16 bases apart. The CDR3 runs 14 residues from the cysteine to the phenylalanine. The entry retains the CDR3 DNA only, 42 bases that are in frame from base 1. Sequenced material: peripheral blood. This receptor was identified in a woman aged 45-65 years with active or convalescent COVID-19. This chain joins TRBV30 to TRBJ1-1; the D gene is unclear. The DNA is as follows: TGTGCCTGGAGTGAGGAGGCGCGTTCCTTTGAAGCTTTCTTT. Its protein is CAWSEEARSFEAFF.